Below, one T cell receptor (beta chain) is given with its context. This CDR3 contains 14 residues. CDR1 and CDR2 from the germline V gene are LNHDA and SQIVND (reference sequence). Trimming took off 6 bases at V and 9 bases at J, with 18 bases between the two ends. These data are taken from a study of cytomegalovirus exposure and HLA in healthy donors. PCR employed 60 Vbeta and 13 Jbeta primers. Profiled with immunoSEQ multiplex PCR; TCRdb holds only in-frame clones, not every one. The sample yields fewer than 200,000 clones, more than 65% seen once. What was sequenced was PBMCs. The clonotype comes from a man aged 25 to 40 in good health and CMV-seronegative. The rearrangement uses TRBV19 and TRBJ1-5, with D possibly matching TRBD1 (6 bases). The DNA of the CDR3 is TGTGCCAGTAGGGGGGCCAGGGCCGCCAGGCCCCAGCATTTT. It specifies CASRGARAARPQHF. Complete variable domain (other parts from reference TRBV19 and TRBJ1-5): DGGITQSPKYLFRKEGQNVTLSCEQNLNHDAMYWYRQDPGQGLRLIYYSQIVNDFQKGDIAEGYSVSREKKESFPLTVTSAQKNPTAFYLCASRGARAARPQHFGDGTRLSIL.